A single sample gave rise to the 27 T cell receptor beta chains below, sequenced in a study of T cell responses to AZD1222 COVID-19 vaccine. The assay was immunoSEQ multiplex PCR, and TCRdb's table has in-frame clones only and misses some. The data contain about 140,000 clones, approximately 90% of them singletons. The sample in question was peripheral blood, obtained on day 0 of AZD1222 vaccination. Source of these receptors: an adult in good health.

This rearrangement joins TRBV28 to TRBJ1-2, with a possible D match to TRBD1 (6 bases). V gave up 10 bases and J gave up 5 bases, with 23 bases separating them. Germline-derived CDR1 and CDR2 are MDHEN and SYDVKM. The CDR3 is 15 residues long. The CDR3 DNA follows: TGTGCCATCCAGACAGGAGAGGGGACCTTATATGGCTACACCTTC. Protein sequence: CAIQTGEGTLYGYTF.

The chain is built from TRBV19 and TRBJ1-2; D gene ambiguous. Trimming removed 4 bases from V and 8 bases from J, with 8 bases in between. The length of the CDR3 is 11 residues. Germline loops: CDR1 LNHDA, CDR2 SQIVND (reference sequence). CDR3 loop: CASSKGRGYTF. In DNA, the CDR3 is TGTGCCAGTAGTAAGGGAAGGGGCTACACCTTC.

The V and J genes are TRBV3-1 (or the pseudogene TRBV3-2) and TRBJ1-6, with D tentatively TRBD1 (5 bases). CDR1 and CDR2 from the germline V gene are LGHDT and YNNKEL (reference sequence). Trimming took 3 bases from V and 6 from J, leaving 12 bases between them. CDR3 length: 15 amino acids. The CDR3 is CASSQDIRTNSPLHF. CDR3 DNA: TGTGCCAGCAGCCAGGACATCCGAACTAATTCACCCCTCCACTTT.

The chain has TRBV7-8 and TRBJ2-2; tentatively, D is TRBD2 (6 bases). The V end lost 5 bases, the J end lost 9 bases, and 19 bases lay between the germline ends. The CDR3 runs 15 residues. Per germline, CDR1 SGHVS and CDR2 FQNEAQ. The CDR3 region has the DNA TGTGCCAGCAGCCGAGTAGGAGGGGAAGGGAGGGAGCTGTTTTTT. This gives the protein CASSRVGGEGRELFF.

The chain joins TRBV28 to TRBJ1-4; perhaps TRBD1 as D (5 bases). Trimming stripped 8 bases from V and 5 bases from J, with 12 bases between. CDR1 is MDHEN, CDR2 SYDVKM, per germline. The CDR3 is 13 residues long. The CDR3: CASGGTENEKLFF. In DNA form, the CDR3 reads TGTGCCAGCGGAGGGACGGAGAATGAAAAACTGTTTTTT.

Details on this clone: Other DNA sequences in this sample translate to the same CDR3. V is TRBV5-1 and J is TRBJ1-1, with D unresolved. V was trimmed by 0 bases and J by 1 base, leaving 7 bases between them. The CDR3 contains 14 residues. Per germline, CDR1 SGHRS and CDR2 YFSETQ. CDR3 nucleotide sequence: TGCGCCAGCAGCTTGGTACCAGAGAACACTGAAGCTTTCTTT. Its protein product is CASSLVPENTEAFF.

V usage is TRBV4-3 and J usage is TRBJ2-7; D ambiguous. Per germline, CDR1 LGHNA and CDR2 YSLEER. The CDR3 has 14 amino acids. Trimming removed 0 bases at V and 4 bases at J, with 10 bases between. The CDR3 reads CASSQDARDYEQYF. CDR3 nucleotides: TGCGCCAGCAGCCAAGATGCTAGGGATTACGAGCAGTACTTC.

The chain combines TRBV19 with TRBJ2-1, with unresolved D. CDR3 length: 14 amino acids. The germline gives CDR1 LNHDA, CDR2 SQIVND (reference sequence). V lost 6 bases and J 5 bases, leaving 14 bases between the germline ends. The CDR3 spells CASRSRAPHNEQFF. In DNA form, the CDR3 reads TGTGCCAGTAGGAGTAGGGCGCCCCACAATGAGCAGTTCTTC.

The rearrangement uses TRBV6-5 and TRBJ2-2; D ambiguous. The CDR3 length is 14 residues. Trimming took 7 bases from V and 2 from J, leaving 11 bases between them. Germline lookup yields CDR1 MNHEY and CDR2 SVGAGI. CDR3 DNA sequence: TGTGCCAGCAATCTGGGCCCAAACACCGGGGAGCTGTTTTTT. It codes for CASNLGPNTGELFF.

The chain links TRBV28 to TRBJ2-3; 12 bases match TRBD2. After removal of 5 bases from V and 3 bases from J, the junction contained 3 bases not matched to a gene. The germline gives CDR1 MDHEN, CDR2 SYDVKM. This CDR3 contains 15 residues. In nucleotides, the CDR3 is TGTGCCAGCAGTCTAGCGGGGGGGCGAACAGATACGCAGTATTTT. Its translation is CASSLAGGRTDTQYF.

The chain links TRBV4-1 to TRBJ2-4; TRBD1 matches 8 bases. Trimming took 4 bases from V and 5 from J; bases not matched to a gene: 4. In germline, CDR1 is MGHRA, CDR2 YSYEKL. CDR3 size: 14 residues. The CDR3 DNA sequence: TGCGCCAGCAGCCTGTGGACAGGGCAAAACATTCAGTACTTC. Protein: CASSLWTGQNIQYF.

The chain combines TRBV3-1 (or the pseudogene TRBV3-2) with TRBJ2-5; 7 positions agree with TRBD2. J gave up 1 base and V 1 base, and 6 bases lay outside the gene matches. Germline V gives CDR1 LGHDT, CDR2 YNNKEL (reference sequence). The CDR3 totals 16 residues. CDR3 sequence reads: CASSQGVAGRQETQYF. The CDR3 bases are TGTGCCAGCAGCCAAGGGGTAGCGGGTCGCCAAGAGACCCAGTACTTC.

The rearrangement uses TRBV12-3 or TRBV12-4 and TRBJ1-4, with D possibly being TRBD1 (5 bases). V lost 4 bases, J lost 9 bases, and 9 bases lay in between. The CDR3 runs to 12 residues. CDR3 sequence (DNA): TGTGCCAGCAGTTATGGGGCGAAAAAACTGTTTTTT. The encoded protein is CASSYGAKKLFF.

The CDR3 coding sequence is TGTGCCAGCAGCTCCTCCGGGACGAACACTGAAGCTTTCTTT. Amino acid sequence: CASSSSGTNTEAFF. This sequence joins TRBV7-2 and TRBJ1-1; D perhaps matches TRBD1 (5 bases). CDR1 SGHTA and CDR2 FQGNSA come from the germline V gene. V lost 4 bases, J lost 1 base, and 10 bases lay in between. The CDR3 covers 14 residues.

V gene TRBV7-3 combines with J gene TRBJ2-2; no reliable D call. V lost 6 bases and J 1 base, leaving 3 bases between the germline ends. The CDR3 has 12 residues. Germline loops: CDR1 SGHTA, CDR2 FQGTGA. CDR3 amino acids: CASSLNTGELFF. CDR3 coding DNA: TGTGCCAGCAGTTTGAACACCGGGGAGCTGTTTTTT.

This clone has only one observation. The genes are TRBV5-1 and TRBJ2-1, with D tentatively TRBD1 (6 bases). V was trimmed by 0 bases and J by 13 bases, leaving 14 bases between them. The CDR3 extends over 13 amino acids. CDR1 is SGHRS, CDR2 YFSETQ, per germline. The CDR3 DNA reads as TGCGCCAGCAGCTTGGAACAGGGCACCCCCCAGTTCTTC. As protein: CASSLEQGTPQFF.

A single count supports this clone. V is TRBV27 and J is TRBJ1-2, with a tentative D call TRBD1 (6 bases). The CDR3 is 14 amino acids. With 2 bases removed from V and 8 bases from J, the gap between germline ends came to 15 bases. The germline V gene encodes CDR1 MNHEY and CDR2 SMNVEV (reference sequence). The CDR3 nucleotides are TGTGCCAGCAGTTTAAAGGGGTCGGGGGGCGGCTACACCTTC. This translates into CASSLKGSGGGYTF.

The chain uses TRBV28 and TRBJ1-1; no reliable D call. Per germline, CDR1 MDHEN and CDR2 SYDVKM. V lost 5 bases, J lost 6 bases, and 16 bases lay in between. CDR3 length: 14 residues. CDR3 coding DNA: TGTGCCAGCAGTCCCCGCGTGAGGAAGGCTGAAGCTTTCTTT. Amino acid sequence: CASSPRVRKAEAFF.

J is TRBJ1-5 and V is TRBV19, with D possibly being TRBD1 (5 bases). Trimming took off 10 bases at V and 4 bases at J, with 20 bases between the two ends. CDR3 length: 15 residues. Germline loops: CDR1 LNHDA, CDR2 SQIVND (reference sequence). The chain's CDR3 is CATKAGFGVNQPQHF. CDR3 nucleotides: TGTGCCACCAAAGCAGGGTTTGGGGTGAATCAGCCCCAGCATTTT. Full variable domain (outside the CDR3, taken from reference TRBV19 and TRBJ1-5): DGGITQSPKYLFRKEGQNVTLSCEQNLNHDAMYWYRQDPGQGLRLIYYSQIVNDFQKGDIAEGYSVSREKKESFPLTVTSAQKNPTAFYLCATKAGFGVNQPQHFGDGTRLSIL.

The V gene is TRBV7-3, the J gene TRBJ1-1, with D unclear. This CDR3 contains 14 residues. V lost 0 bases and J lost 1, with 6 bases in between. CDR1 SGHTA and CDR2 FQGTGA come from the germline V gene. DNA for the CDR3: TGTGCCAGCAGCTTAACGCGAGGGAACACTGAAGCTTTCTTT. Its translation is CASSLTRGNTEAFF.

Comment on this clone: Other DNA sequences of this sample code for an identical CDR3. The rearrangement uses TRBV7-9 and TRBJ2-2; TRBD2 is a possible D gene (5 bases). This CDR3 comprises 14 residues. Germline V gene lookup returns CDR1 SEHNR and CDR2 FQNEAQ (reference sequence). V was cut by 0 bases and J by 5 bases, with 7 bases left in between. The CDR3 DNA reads TGTGCCAGCAGCTTAGCCGGCGGGACCGGGGAGCTGTTTTTT. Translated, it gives CASSLAGGTGELFF.

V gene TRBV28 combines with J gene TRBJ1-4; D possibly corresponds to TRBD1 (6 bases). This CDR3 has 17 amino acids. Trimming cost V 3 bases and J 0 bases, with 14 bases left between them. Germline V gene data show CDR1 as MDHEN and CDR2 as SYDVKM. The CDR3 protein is CASSFDQRTATNEKLFF. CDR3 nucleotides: TGTGCCAGCAGTTTTGATCAGAGGACAGCAACTAATGAAAAACTGTTTTTT. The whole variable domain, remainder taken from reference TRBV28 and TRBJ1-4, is DVKVTQSSRYLVKRTGEKVFLECVQDMDHENMFWYRQDPGLGLRLIYFSYDVKMKEKGDIPEGYSVSREKKERFSLILESASTNQTSMYLCASSFDQRTATNEKLFFGSGTQLSVL.

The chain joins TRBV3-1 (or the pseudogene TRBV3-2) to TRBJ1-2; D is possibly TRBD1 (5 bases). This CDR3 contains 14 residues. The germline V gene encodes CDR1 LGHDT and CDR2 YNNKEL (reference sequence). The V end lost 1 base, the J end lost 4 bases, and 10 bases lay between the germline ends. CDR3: CASSQGGRGYGYTF. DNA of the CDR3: TGTGCCAGCAGCCAAGGGGGACGGGGCTATGGCTACACCTTC.

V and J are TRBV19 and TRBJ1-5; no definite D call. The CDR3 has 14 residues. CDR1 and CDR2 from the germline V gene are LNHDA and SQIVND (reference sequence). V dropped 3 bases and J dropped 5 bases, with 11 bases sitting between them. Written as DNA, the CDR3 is TGTGCCAGTAGTATCGGTGGGGATCATCAGCCCCAGCATTTT. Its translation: CASSIGGDHQPQHF.

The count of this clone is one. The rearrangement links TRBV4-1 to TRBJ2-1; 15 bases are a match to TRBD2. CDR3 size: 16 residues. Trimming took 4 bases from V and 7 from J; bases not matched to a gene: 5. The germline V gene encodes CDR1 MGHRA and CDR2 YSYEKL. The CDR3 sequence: CASSPGLAGGGNEQFF. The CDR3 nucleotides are TGCGCCAGCAGCCCGGGACTAGCGGGAGGAGGGAATGAGCAGTTCTTC.

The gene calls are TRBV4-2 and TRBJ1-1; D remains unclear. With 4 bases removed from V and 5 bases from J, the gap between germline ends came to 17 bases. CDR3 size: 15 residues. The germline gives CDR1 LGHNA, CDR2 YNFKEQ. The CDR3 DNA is TGTGCCAGCAGCCCATGGACTCACGGAGGGACTGAAGCTTTCTTT. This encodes CASSPWTHGGTEAFF.

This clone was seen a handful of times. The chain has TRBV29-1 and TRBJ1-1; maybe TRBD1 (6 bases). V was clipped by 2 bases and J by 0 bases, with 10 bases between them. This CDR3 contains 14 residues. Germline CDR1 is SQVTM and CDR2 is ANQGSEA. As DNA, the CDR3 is TGCAGCGTTGAACTACAGGGACTGAACACTGAAGCTTTCTTT. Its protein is CSVELQGLNTEAFF.